What follows describes a single TCR beta chain. Its specificity is not known. This sample stems from a study of cytomegalovirus exposure and HLA in healthy donors. The overall study: Some 85 million unique TCRs, all from HLA-typed donors, were included in an early release of the data. General observations from the study: Judged likely to be a sequencing artifact was a cluster of highly shared sequence variants. TCR beta V- and J-gene trimming, according to a later analysis, was linked to a missense DCLRE1C variant.

The CDR3 is 16 residues long. Trimming stripped 3 bases from V and 11 bases from J, with 24 bases between. Germline CDR1 and CDR2: SGHTA and FQGNSA. The PCR was carried out with 60 Vbeta primers and 13 Jbeta primers. The protocol was immunoSEQ multiplex PCR, while the TCRdb copy is restricted to in-frame clones and leaves out a portion. The sample carries fewer than 200,000 clones, about 70% recorded once. The sequence derives from a woman in her twenties or thirties in good health and CMV-seronegative. What was sequenced was PBMCs. V gene TRBV7-2 combines with J gene TRBJ2-3, with D perhaps matching TRBD2 (6 bases). CDR3 sequence reads: CASSFSSWGPAGEQYF. In DNA form, the CDR3 reads TGTGCCAGCAGCTTCTCAAGTTGGGGCCCAGCGGGCGAGCAGTATTTT.